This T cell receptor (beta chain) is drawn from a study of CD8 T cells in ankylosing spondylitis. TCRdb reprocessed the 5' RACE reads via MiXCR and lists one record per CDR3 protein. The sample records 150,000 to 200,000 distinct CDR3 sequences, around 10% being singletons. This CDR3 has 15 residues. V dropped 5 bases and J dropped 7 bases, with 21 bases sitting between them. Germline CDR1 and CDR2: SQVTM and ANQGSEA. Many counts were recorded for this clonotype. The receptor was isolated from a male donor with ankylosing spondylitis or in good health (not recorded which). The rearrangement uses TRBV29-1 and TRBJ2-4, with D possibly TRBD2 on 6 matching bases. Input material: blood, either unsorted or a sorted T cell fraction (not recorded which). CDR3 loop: CSVIMGGGNGNIQYF. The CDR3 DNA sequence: TGCAGCGTTATAATGGGAGGAGGAAATGGTAACATTCAGTACTTC.